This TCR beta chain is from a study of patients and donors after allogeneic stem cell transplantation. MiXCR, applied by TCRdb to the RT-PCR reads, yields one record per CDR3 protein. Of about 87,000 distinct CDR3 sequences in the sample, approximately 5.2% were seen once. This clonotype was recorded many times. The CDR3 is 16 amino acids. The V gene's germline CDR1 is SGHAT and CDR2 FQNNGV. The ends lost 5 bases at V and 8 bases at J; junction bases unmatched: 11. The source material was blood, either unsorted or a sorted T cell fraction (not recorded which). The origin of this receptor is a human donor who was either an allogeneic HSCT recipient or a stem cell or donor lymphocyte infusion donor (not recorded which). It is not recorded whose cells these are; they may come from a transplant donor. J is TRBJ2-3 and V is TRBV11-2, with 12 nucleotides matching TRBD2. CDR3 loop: CASSRRGLAGSGTQYF. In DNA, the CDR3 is TGTGCCAGCAGCCGGCGCGGACTAGCGGGATCGGGTACGCAGTATTTT.